These T cell receptor beta chains were read from a single sample in a study of shared clonotypes between healthy human individuals. Assay: immunoSEQ multiplex PCR; the TCRdb copy retains only in-frame clones and omits some. This sample has about 2 million clones; 90% to 95% occur once, and the top ten carry 0.1% to 0.15%. Sequenced sample: naive CD4+ T cells sorted from blood. These receptors came from a man younger than 35 in good health. CDR3s leave out the opening cysteine and the closing phenylalanine or tryptophan. The order of the fields is J gene, V gene, CDR3 protein.

TRBJ2-1,TRBV10-2,ASSEHGQGSYNEQF
TRBJ2-1,TRBV2,ASKSNEQF
TRBJ1-5,TRBV28,ASSNSLLTGAYQPQH
TRBJ1-4,TRBV27,ASSLAQTREKLF
TRBJ1-1,TRBV30,AWSRSQLNTEAF
TRBJ2-7,TRBV5-4,ASSWGLAGLSYEQY
TRBJ2-7,TRBV19,ASSIDSGPYEQY
TRBJ2-5,TRBV5-1,ASSLAVGGLVETQY
TRBJ2-3,TRBV6-1,ASRAGGTDTQY
TRBJ2-5,TRBV29-1,SVGRVQETQY
TRBJ2-7,TRBV13,ASSLGTHGLVMPEQY
TRBJ2-7,TRBV19,ASSPLGTPGYEQY
TRBJ1-1,TRBV10-3,AISGDRANTEAF
TRBJ2-1,TRBV25-1,ASSSRGQYSYNEQF
TRBJ2-2,TRBV7-6,ASSLVSSGYTGELF
TRBJ2-1,TRBV4-3,ASSQDQGGGRLFEQF
TRBJ2-5,TRBV5-1,ASSLMLGQETQY
TRBJ1-3,TRBV7-2,ASSPLYGNTIY
TRBJ2-5,TRBV19,ASSSKGQNQETQY
TRBJ1-2,TRBV7-2,ASSPTQRYGYT
TRBJ2-2,TRBV7-9,ARPSGGASRNTGELF
TRBJ2-2,TRBV29-1,SPPVGGGLVLAGELF
TRBJ1-6,TRBV28,ASTPQTNSPLH
TRBJ1-6,TRBV2,ASLWGATAYNSPLH
TRBJ2-1,TRBV5-1,ASSLDGGTYNEQF
TRBJ2-6,TRBV7-2,ASSEQTSGANVLT
TRBJ2-7,TRBV2,ASSWANEQY
TRBJ2-7,TRBV6-6,ASFSAGVPEQY
TRBJ1-2,TRBV4-2,ASSQDLEGRYGYT
TRBJ2-5,TRBV11-2,ASSPWVGVGETQY
TRBJ1-3,TRBV9,ASSVQGLGGNTIY
TRBJ1-1,TRBV6-5,ASRRGPDTEAF
TRBJ2-5,TRBV18,ASSPPTVKETQY
TRBJ2-1,TRBV19,ASSMDYREQF
TRBJ2-3,TRBV5-1,ASSFGQSTDTQY
TRBJ2-3,TRBV2,ASRWQGGTDTQY
TRBJ2-7,TRBV7-2,ASSFGTLEQY
TRBJ2-7,TRBV18,ASSPVPGQGTARY
TRBJ2-7,TRBV18,ASSSGSLGYEQY
TRBJ2-5,TRBV5-6,ASRAGVGETQY
TRBJ2-7,TRBV7-9,ASTFLESYEQY